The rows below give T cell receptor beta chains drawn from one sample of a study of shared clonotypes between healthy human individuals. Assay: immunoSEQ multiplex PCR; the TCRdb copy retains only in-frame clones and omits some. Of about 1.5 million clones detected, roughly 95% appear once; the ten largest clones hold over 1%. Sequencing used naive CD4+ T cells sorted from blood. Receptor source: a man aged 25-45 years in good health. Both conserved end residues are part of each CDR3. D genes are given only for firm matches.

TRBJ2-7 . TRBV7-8 CASSLTVGSYEQYF TGTGCCAGCAGCCTTACGGTGGGCTCCTACGAGCAGTACTTC
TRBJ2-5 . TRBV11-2 CASSLGPALETQYF TGTGCCAGCAGCTTAGGACCCGCCCTGGAGACCCAGTACTTC
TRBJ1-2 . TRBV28 CASSSVGAGYTF TGTGCCAGCAGTTCGGTGGGGGCTGGCTACACCTTC
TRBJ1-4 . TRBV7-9 CASSLDPGRREKLFF TGTGCCAGCAGCTTAGATCCAGGTCGTAGGGAAAAACTGTTTTTT
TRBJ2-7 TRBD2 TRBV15 CATSNELAGKGEQYF TGTGCCACCAGCAATGAGCTAGCGGGGAAGGGCGAGCAGTACTTC
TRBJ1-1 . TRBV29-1 CSVVARGSLPEAFF TGCAGCGTTGTCGCCCGGGGCAGTCTCCCTGAAGCTTTCTTT
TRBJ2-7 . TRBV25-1 CASSASNEQYF TGTGCCAGCAGTGCCAGTAACGAGCAGTACTTC
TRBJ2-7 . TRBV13 CASSLGLLSSYEQYF TGTGCCAGCAGCTTGGGACTGCTGAGCTCCTACGAGCAGTACTTC
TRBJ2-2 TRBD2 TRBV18 CASSPGLANTGELFF TGTGCCAGCTCACCAGGACTAGCGAACACCGGGGAGCTGTTTTTT
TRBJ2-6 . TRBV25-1 CASSESTGTSGANVLTF TGTGCCAGCAGTGAATCTACAGGGACCTCTGGGGCCAACGTCCTGACTTTC
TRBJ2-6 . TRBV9 CASSPLEGQGPSSGANVLTF TGTGCCAGCAGCCCTTTAGAGGGGCAGGGCCCAAGCTCTGGGGCCAACGTCCTGACTTTC
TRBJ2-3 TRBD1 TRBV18 CASSPPPGQNTDTQYF TGTGCCAGCTCACCACCCCCGGGACAGAACACAGATACGCAGTATTTT
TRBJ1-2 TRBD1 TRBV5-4 CASSFSWTGPYGYTF TGTGCCAGCAGCTTTAGTTGGACAGGCCCCTATGGCTACACCTTC
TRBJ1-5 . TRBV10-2 CASSESRQPQHF TGCGCCAGCAGTGAGTCGAGGCAGCCCCAGCATTTT
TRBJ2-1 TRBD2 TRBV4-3 CASSQAGTSGNEQFF TGCGCCAGCAGCCAAGCCGGGACTAGCGGCAATGAGCAGTTCTTC
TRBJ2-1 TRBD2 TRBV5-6 CASSSEGGGSYNEQFF TGTGCCAGCAGCTCAGAGGGTGGCGGGAGTTACAATGAGCAGTTCTTC